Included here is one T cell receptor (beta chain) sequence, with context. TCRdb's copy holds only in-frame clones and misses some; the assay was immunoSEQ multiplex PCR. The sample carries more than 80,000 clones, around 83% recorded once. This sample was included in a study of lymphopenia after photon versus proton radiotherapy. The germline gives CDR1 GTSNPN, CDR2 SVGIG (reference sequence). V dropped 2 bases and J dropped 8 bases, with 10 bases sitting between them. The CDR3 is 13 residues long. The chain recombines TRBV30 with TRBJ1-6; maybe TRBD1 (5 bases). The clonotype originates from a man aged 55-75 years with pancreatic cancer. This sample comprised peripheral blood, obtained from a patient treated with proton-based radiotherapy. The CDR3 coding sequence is TGTGCCTGGAGTTATACAGGAGATTCACCCCTCCACTTT. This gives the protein CAWSYTGDSPLHF.